The rows below give T cell receptor beta chains drawn from one sample of a study of human T cells and chemical hapten exposure. TCRdb called the RACE reads again in MiXCR, with one record for every CDR3 protein. The profile shows roughly 200,000 distinct CDR3 sequences, more than 20% of them singletons. The material sequenced was whole blood, taken in connection with sensitization to the hapten diphenylcyclopropenone (DPC). These receptors were taken from a woman aged 40-49 years with alopecia areata. Some clones in this sample may be carry-over from other donors' samples. Both conserved end residues are part of each CDR3. Fields, in order: D gene, V gene, J gene, clone size, CDR3 protein, CDR3 DNA. The D gene is left open where the match is weak. Expanded clones are given a class, and other clones once, few, many or no size at all.

d_gene: TRBD2
v_gene: TRBV6-2/TRBV6-3
j_gene: TRBJ2-7
abundance: few
CDR3aa: CASSYGTSGSNEQYF
CDR3nt: TGTGCCAGCAGTTACGGGACTAGCGGGTCTAACGAGCAGTACTTC

d_gene: TRBD1
v_gene: TRBV24-1
j_gene: TRBJ2-3
abundance: few
CDR3aa: CATRTGSTDTQYF
CDR3nt: TGTGCCACCCGGACAGGGAGTACAGATACGCAGTATTTT

d_gene: -
v_gene: TRBV12-3/TRBV12-4
j_gene: TRBJ1-6
abundance: -
CDR3aa: CASSSGPRGRDNSPLHF
CDR3nt: TGTGCCAGCAGTTCGGGCCCCAGGGGTAGAGATAATTCACCCCTCCACTTT

d_gene: -
v_gene: TRBV5-1
j_gene: TRBJ1-4
abundance: -
CDR3aa: CASSPLTGFSNEKLFF
CDR3nt: TGCGCCAGCAGCCCTTTGACAGGATTTTCTAATGAAAAACTGTTTTTT

d_gene: TRBD1
v_gene: TRBV29-1
j_gene: TRBJ1-1
abundance: -
CDR3aa: CSGGQAFTEAFF
CDR3nt: TGCAGCGGGGGACAGGCATTCACTGAAGCTTTCTTT

d_gene: TRBD1
v_gene: TRBV29-1
j_gene: TRBJ2-7
abundance: few
CDR3aa: CSVEGTGEHSYEQYF
CDR3nt: TGCAGCGTTGAGGGGACAGGGGAACACTCCTACGAGCAGTACTTC

d_gene: -
v_gene: TRBV28
j_gene: TRBJ2-6
abundance: -
CDR3aa: CASSSPVSGANVLTF
CDR3nt: TGTGCCAGCAGTTCTCCAGTCTCTGGGGCCAACGTCCTGACTTTC

d_gene: -
v_gene: TRBV7-6
j_gene: TRBJ2-3
abundance: -
CDR3aa: CASRTSGLSTDTQYF
CDR3nt: TGTGCCAGCCGGACAAGCGGATTAAGCACAGATACGCAGTATTTT

d_gene: -
v_gene: TRBV20-1
j_gene: TRBJ2-7
abundance: -
CDR3aa: CSVPILGEQYF
CDR3nt: TGCAGTGTCCCGATACTGGGCGAGCAGTACTTC

d_gene: TRBD2
v_gene: TRBV29-1
j_gene: TRBJ2-7
abundance: -
CDR3aa: CSVMASGAYEQYF
CDR3nt: TGCAGCGTTATGGCTAGCGGCGCCTACGAGCAGTACTTC

d_gene: -
v_gene: TRBV29-1
j_gene: TRBJ1-2
abundance: -
CDR3aa: CSTQWTYGYTF
CDR3nt: TGCAGCACCCAGTGGACATATGGCTACACCTTC

d_gene: -
v_gene: TRBV29-1
j_gene: TRBJ2-1
abundance: few
CDR3aa: CSVDGKGGSYNEQFF
CDR3nt: TGCAGCGTTGATGGGAAAGGGGGTTCCTACAATGAGCAGTTCTTC

d_gene: TRBD2
v_gene: TRBV12-3/TRBV12-4
j_gene: TRBJ2-1
abundance: many
CDR3aa: CASRGLAGSEQFF
CDR3nt: TGTGCCAGCAGGGGACTAGCGGGAAGTGAGCAGTTCTTC

d_gene: TRBD1
v_gene: TRBV20-1
j_gene: TRBJ1-2
abundance: -
CDR3aa: CSASTGYGYGYTF
CDR3nt: TGCAGTGCGTCGACAGGGTACGGCTATGGCTACACCTTC

d_gene: -
v_gene: TRBV29-1
j_gene: TRBJ1-1
abundance: -
CDR3aa: CSVGRGMNTEAFF
CDR3nt: TGCAGCGTCGGACGAGGCATGAACACTGAAGCTTTCTTT

d_gene: -
v_gene: TRBV4-2
j_gene: TRBJ2-2
abundance: few
CDR3aa: CASSQDPGITGELFF
CDR3nt: TGTGCCAGCAGCCAAGATCCAGGGATCACCGGGGAGCTGTTTTTT

d_gene: TRBD1
v_gene: TRBV7-9
j_gene: TRBJ1-5
abundance: -
CDR3aa: CASSRFPGTGNQPQHF
CDR3nt: TGTGCCAGCAGCCGTTTCCCCGGGACAGGTAATCAGCCCCAGCATTTT

d_gene: -
v_gene: TRBV3-1
j_gene: TRBJ1-4
abundance: few
CDR3aa: CASSQGEGGNRLFF
CDR3nt: TGTGCCAGCAGCCAAGGAGAGGGGGGTAATAGACTGTTTTTT

d_gene: TRBD1
v_gene: TRBV7-2
j_gene: TRBJ1-2
abundance: few
CDR3aa: CASSLETGENYGYTF
CDR3nt: TGTGCCAGCAGCTTAGAGACAGGGGAGAACTATGGCTACACCTTC

d_gene: -
v_gene: TRBV6-2/TRBV6-3
j_gene: TRBJ1-1
abundance: few
CDR3aa: CASSSGQTAFF
CDR3nt: TGTGCCAGCAGCAGCGGACAGACGGCTTTCTTT

d_gene: -
v_gene: TRBV14
j_gene: TRBJ2-3
abundance: once
CDR3aa: CASSQDFGFDTQYF
CDR3nt: TGTGCCAGCAGCCAAGATTTCGGGTTCGATACGCAGTATTTT

d_gene: TRBD2
v_gene: TRBV3-1
j_gene: TRBJ2-7
abundance: -
CDR3aa: CASSPRTSGRAPYEQYF
CDR3nt: TGTGCCAGCAGCCCACGGACTAGCGGGAGGGCCCCCTACGAGCAGTACTTC

d_gene: -
v_gene: TRBV12-3/TRBV12-4
j_gene: TRBJ1-5
abundance: -
CDR3aa: CASSYNNQPQHF
CDR3nt: TGTGCCAGCAGTTACAACAATCAGCCCCAGCATTTT

d_gene: TRBD1
v_gene: TRBV6-5
j_gene: TRBJ1-6
abundance: -
CDR3aa: CASSFQQGDGSPLHF
CDR3nt: TGTGCCAGCAGTTTCCAACAGGGGGACGGGTCACCCCTCCACTTT

d_gene: TRBD2
v_gene: TRBV4-2
j_gene: TRBJ2-5
abundance: many
CDR3aa: CASSQGSWEGIETQYF
CDR3nt: TGTGCCAGCAGCCAAGGGTCTTGGGAGGGCATAGAGACCCAGTACTTC

d_gene: TRBD2
v_gene: TRBV20-1
j_gene: TRBJ2-1
abundance: -
CDR3aa: CSASHRGRALNEQFF
CDR3nt: TGCAGTGCTAGTCACCGCGGGAGGGCCCTAAATGAGCAGTTCTTC

d_gene: -
v_gene: TRBV29-1
j_gene: TRBJ1-1
abundance: -
CDR3aa: CSVEKTLNTEAFF
CDR3nt: TGCAGCGTTGAAAAGACCTTGAACACTGAAGCTTTCTTT

d_gene: -
v_gene: TRBV5-1
j_gene: TRBJ2-7
abundance: -
CDR3aa: CASSLEGIPYEQYF
CDR3nt: TGCGCCAGCAGCTTGGAAGGAATTCCCTACGAGCAGTACTTC

d_gene: -
v_gene: TRBV6-2/TRBV6-3
j_gene: TRBJ1-5
abundance: -
CDR3aa: CASSSDLVRYSNQPQHF
CDR3nt: TGTGCCAGCAGTTCCGACCTTGTAAGATATAGCAATCAGCCCCAGCATTTT

d_gene: -
v_gene: TRBV20-1
j_gene: TRBJ2-7
abundance: -
CDR3aa: CSARGHHRLYEQYF
CDR3nt: TGCAGTGCTAGGGGCCATCACAGATTGTACGAGCAGTACTTC

d_gene: -
v_gene: TRBV6-5
j_gene: TRBJ2-7
abundance: -
CDR3aa: CASSYRDNYEQYF
CDR3nt: TGTGCCAGCAGTTACCGGGACAACTACGAGCAGTACTTC

d_gene: TRBD2
v_gene: TRBV28
j_gene: TRBJ2-7
abundance: few
CDR3aa: CASSLYTSGAYEQYF
CDR3nt: TGTGCCAGCAGTTTATATACTAGCGGGGCCTACGAGCAGTACTTC

d_gene: TRBD1
v_gene: TRBV29-1
j_gene: TRBJ1-5
abundance: -
CDR3aa: CSVAPDRVSPQHF
CDR3nt: TGCAGCGTCGCCCCGGACAGGGTATCACCCCAGCATTTT

d_gene: -
v_gene: TRBV4-3
j_gene: TRBJ2-1
abundance: many
CDR3aa: CASSLQMNEQFF
CDR3nt: TGCGCCAGCAGCCTTCAAATGAATGAGCAGTTCTTC

d_gene: -
v_gene: TRBV5-1
j_gene: TRBJ2-1
abundance: few
CDR3aa: CASSWGAGRAVNEQFF
CDR3nt: TGCGCCAGCAGCTGGGGGGCGGGACGGGCGGTCAATGAGCAGTTCTTC

d_gene: -
v_gene: TRBV6-5
j_gene: TRBJ2-3
abundance: -
CDR3aa: CASSYGSAGPQYF
CDR3nt: TGTGCCAGCAGTTACGGCTCGGCAGGACCGCAGTATTTT

d_gene: TRBD2
v_gene: TRBV9
j_gene: TRBJ2-3
abundance: -
CDR3aa: CASSVALAVSTDTQYF
CDR3nt: TGTGCCAGCAGCGTAGCACTAGCGGTTAGCACAGATACGCAGTATTTT

d_gene: TRBD1
v_gene: TRBV4-3
j_gene: TRBJ1-2
abundance: -
CDR3aa: CASSQEGTGNYGYTF
CDR3nt: TGCGCCAGCAGCCAAGAAGGGACAGGGAACTATGGCTACACCTTC

d_gene: TRBD1
v_gene: TRBV20-1
j_gene: TRBJ2-7
abundance: once
CDR3aa: CSARDRDWYEQYF
CDR3nt: TGCAGTGCAAGGGACAGGGATTGGTACGAGCAGTACTTC

d_gene: -
v_gene: TRBV28
j_gene: TRBJ2-6
abundance: few
CDR3aa: CASSLAAGANVLTF
CDR3nt: TGTGCCAGCAGTTTAGCGGCAGGGGCCAACGTCCTGACTTTC

d_gene: TRBD2
v_gene: TRBV29-1
j_gene: TRBJ2-7
abundance: few
CDR3aa: CSASGLAGGREQYF
CDR3nt: TGCAGCGCTTCAGGACTAGCGGGAGGGCGTGAGCAGTACTTC

d_gene: -
v_gene: TRBV6-5
j_gene: TRBJ1-6
abundance: few
CDR3aa: CASSYNVRRGNSPLHF
CDR3nt: TGTGCCAGCAGTTACAACGTTCGGAGGGGAAATTCACCCCTCCACTTT

d_gene: TRBD2
v_gene: TRBV20-1
j_gene: TRBJ2-3
abundance: many
CDR3aa: CSATPGSGKTDTQYF
CDR3nt: TGCAGTGCCACCCCGGGGAGCGGGAAAACAGATACGCAGTATTTT

d_gene: TRBD2
v_gene: TRBV12-3/TRBV12-4
j_gene: TRBJ2-3
abundance: -
CDR3aa: CASSPRTGTSGRDTQYF
CDR3nt: TGTGCCAGCAGTCCCCGTACCGGGACTAGCGGGCGAGATACGCAGTATTTT

d_gene: TRBD1
v_gene: TRBV28
j_gene: TRBJ2-7
abundance: -
CDR3aa: CASSLYQGAVYEQYF
CDR3nt: TGTGCCAGCAGTTTATACCAGGGGGCAGTCTACGAGCAGTACTTC

d_gene: -
v_gene: TRBV7-9
j_gene: TRBJ2-7
abundance: -
CDR3aa: CASSLETVGEYF
CDR3nt: TGTGCCAGCAGCTTGGAGACTGTAGGGGAATACTTC

d_gene: -
v_gene: TRBV7-2
j_gene: TRBJ2-2
abundance: -
CDR3aa: CASSLVQGPGELFF
CDR3nt: TGTGCCAGCAGCTTAGTTCAGGGCCCCGGGGAGCTGTTTTTT

d_gene: -
v_gene: TRBV7-2
j_gene: TRBJ2-5
abundance: -
CDR3aa: CASSLVTQYF
CDR3nt: TGTGCCAGCAGCTTAGTTACCCAGTACTTC

d_gene: -
v_gene: TRBV29-1
j_gene: TRBJ2-5
abundance: -
CDR3aa: CSVASQDQETQYF
CDR3nt: TGCAGCGTTGCTAGCCAGGACCAAGAGACCCAGTACTTC

d_gene: -
v_gene: TRBV7-9
j_gene: TRBJ1-2
abundance: few
CDR3aa: CASSPVTGDGYTF
CDR3nt: TGTGCCAGCAGCCCCGTGACAGGCGATGGCTACACCTTC

d_gene: TRBD1
v_gene: TRBV10-3
j_gene: TRBJ2-7
abundance: -
CDR3aa: CAISVTGGGNEQYF
CDR3nt: TGTGCCATCAGCGTGACAGGGGGCGGGAACGAGCAGTACTTC

d_gene: -
v_gene: TRBV29-1
j_gene: TRBJ2-3
abundance: few
CDR3aa: CSVEDLADTQYF
CDR3nt: TGCAGCGTTGAAGATCTGGCAGATACGCAGTATTTT

d_gene: -
v_gene: TRBV12-3/TRBV12-4
j_gene: TRBJ2-5
abundance: -
CDR3aa: CASSWWGVGETQYF
CDR3nt: TGTGCCAGCAGTTGGTGGGGAGTTGGAGAGACCCAGTACTTC

d_gene: -
v_gene: TRBV5-6
j_gene: TRBJ1-2
abundance: many
CDR3aa: CASSLAGSYGYTF
CDR3nt: TGTGCCAGCAGCTTGGCGGGGAGCTATGGCTACACCTTC

d_gene: -
v_gene: TRBV5-1
j_gene: TRBJ2-7
abundance: -
CDR3aa: CASSLGIATYEQYF
CDR3nt: TGCGCCAGCAGCTTAGGGATTGCGACCTACGAGCAGTACTTC

d_gene: TRBD1
v_gene: TRBV4-3
j_gene: TRBJ1-5
abundance: -
CDR3aa: CASSQDFWTGRVQPQHF
CDR3nt: TGCGCCAGCAGCCAAGACTTTTGGACAGGGAGGGTTCAGCCCCAGCATTTT

d_gene: -
v_gene: TRBV7-2
j_gene: TRBJ2-2
abundance: -
CDR3aa: CASSRGGTGELFF
CDR3nt: TGTGCCAGCTCAAGGGGTGGCACCGGGGAGCTGTTTTTT

d_gene: TRBD1
v_gene: TRBV20-1
j_gene: TRBJ1-2
abundance: once
CDR3aa: CSAHSPGQGNYGYTF
CDR3nt: TGCAGTGCCCACTCTCCGGGACAGGGAAACTATGGCTACACCTTC

d_gene: TRBD1
v_gene: TRBV29-1
j_gene: TRBJ2-3
abundance: few
CDR3aa: CSVEPGQGGKADTQYF
CDR3nt: TGCAGCGTTGAACCTGGACAGGGGGGGAAAGCAGATACGCAGTATTTT

d_gene: -
v_gene: TRBV20-1
j_gene: TRBJ2-7
abundance: few
CDR3aa: CSASAQGKVNEQYF
CDR3nt: TGCAGTGCTAGTGCGCAGGGAAAAGTTAACGAGCAGTACTTC